A selection of T cell receptor beta chains follows, all from one sample in a study of T cells in Graves' hyperthyroidism and ophthalmopathy. TCRdb reprocessed the multiplex PCR reads via MiXCR and lists one record per CDR3 protein. The table includes about 250,000 distinct CDR3 sequences, approximately 25% detected once. Sequencing was carried out using blood. These receptor sequences come from a woman aged 35 to 49 with Graves' ophthalmopathy. Each CDR3 is given with its conserved first and last residue. The D gene is left open where the match is weak. Rows may omit the clone size; those that give it use once, few, many or a size class.

v_gene	d_gene	j_gene	abundance	CDR3nt	CDR3aa
TRBV7-9	.	TRBJ2-5	many	TGTGCCAGCAGCACCGCCCTAGGGGGGAGAGAGACCCAGTACTTC	CASSTALGGRETQYF
TRBV3-1	.	TRBJ1-2	many	TGTGCCAGCAGCCAACAGGGACGAAACTGGGGCTACACCTTC	CASSQQGRNWGYTF
TRBV12-3/TRBV12-4	.	TRBJ1-1	few	TGTGCCAGCAGGGCCGGGACTGAAGCTTTCTTT	CASRAGTEAFF
TRBV24-1	.	TRBJ1-2	many	TGTGCCACCAGTGATTTGGACACTTCTAGCTATGGCTACACCTTC	CATSDLDTSSYGYTF
TRBV20-1	.	TRBJ1-3	many	TGCAGTGCTAGAGTTCGCCAGACTGGAAACACCATATATTTT	CSARVRQTGNTIYF
TRBV27	TRBD2	TRBJ2-1	many	TGTGCCAGCAGTGCGGGAGGGCTAATGAATGAGCAGTTCTTC	CASSAGGLMNEQFF
TRBV19	.	TRBJ2-5	many	TGTGCCAGTAGTATTCGGTCTGGGTCATCGAGGGAGACCCAGTACTTC	CASSIRSGSSRETQYF
TRBV12-3/TRBV12-4	TRBD1	TRBJ1-6	many	TGTGCCAGCACTCGGACAGGGAGTAATTCACCCCTCCACTTT	CASTRTGSNSPLHF
TRBV6-1	.	TRBJ1-3	many	TGTGCCAGCAGTGAAGCGTGGGAGATCTCTGGAAACACCATATATTTT	CASSEAWEISGNTIYF
TRBV25-1	TRBD1	TRBJ1-2	.	TGTGCCAGCAGTGAATCCTTAAAGACAGGGAACTATGGCTACACCTTC	CASSESLKTGNYGYTF
TRBV11-1	TRBD1	TRBJ2-2	.	TGTGCCAGCAGCTTCCGACAGGGCGTCACCGGGGAGCTGTTTTTT	CASSFRQGVTGELFF
TRBV19	TRBD2	TRBJ2-5	many	TGTGCCAGTAGTACCCCCCGGATCGGGGGGGGAGAGACCCAGTACTTC	CASSTPRIGGGETQYF
TRBV28	.	TRBJ1-2	many	TGTGCCAGCAGTGTCGCGGGAGCTAACTATGGCTACACCTTC	CASSVAGANYGYTF
TRBV24-1	TRBD1	TRBJ2-2	many	TGTGCCACCAGTGATAGGCGGACAGGGGGGAAAACCGGGGAGCTGTTTTTT	CATSDRRTGGKTGELFF
TRBV28	.	TRBJ2-5	.	TGTGCCAGCAGCATACCCTTAGCGTCGGGAGAAGACAAAGAGACCCAGTACTTC	CASSIPLASGEDKETQYF
TRBV7-9	TRBD2	TRBJ2-7	many	TGTGCCAGCAGCTTAGACCCGGGAGGTAGCGAGCAGTACTTC	CASSLDPGGSEQYF
TRBV6-1	TRBD1	TRBJ1-1	many	TGTGCCAGCAGCGAGACAGGGTTTGGGCGAATGAACACTGAAGCTTTCTTT	CASSETGFGRMNTEAFF
TRBV6-1	TRBD2	TRBJ2-7	.	TGTGCCAGCAGCCGACTAGCGGGAGGGCCGGCGGAGGAGCAGTACTTC	CASSRLAGGPAEEQYF
TRBV7-2	TRBD1	TRBJ2-2	many	TGTGCCAGCAGCAAGGACAGGGGAAACACCGGGGAGCTGTTTTTT	CASSKDRGNTGELFF
TRBV20-1	TRBD2	TRBJ2-7	.	TGCAGTGCTAGAGATGGAACAGCGGGAGGGTGGGAGCAGTACTTC	CSARDGTAGGWEQYF
TRBV20-1	.	TRBJ1-2	many	TGCAGTGCGAGAGGACAAACTAACTATGGCTACACCTTC	CSARGQTNYGYTF
TRBV20-1	TRBD1	TRBJ1-5	many	TGCAGTGCCCCGAGGACAGGGAGTCAGCCCCAGCATTTT	CSAPRTGSQPQHF
TRBV3-1	.	TRBJ2-7	many	TGTGCCAGCAGCCCCCATCCGGGAGAGGGCCCCTACGAGCAGTACTTC	CASSPHPGEGPYEQYF
TRBV28	.	TRBJ2-5	many	TGTGCCAGCAGTTTATCCCCCTCAGGGTTCGAGACCCAGTACTTC	CASSLSPSGFETQYF
TRBV20-1	TRBD2	TRBJ2-5	.	TGCAGTGCTAGACCCGGGACTAACCAAGAGACCCAGTACTTC	CSARPGTNQETQYF
TRBV7-2	.	TRBJ2-5	many	TGTGCCAGCAGCTTAGGAGGGGCCGGTGGGGAGACCCAGTACTTC	CASSLGGAGGETQYF
TRBV6-1	TRBD2	TRBJ2-7	.	TGTGCCAGCAGTGGTAGGACTAGCGGGAGACCAAGCTCCTACGAGCAGTACTTC	CASSGRTSGRPSSYEQYF
TRBV3-1	TRBD1	TRBJ1-2	many	TGTGCCAGCAGCCAAGATACACCCCTCCGGGACAGGGGGGGCTATGGCTACACCTTC	CASSQDTPLRDRGGYGYTF
TRBV19	.	TRBJ2-2	many	TGTGCCAGTAACTTTGGAGGTCCGTTATCCGGGGAGCTGTTTTTT	CASNFGGPLSGELFF